The 15 T cell receptor beta chains presented below share a single source sample, sequenced in a study of identical twins. Each CDR3 protein is one row after TCRdb ran MiXCR on the 5' RACE reads. This table has 420,000 or so distinct CDR3 sequences, around 18% appearing once. Sequenced input: naive T cells sorted from blood. The source is a man aged 45-60 years in good health.

This clonotype was observed many times. CDR3 sequence (DNA): TGTGCCAGCAGCTTGGCGGGAGACAGGGAGAGCTCCTACGAGCAGTACTTC. Protein sequence: CASSLAGDRESSYEQYF. V is TRBV7-8 and J is TRBJ2-7; D may be TRBD1 or TRBD2 (7 bases each). The V gene's germline CDR1 is SGHVS and CDR2 FQNEAQ. Trimming cost V 3 bases and J 0 bases, with 18 bases left between them. The CDR3 consists of 17 residues.

The V gene is TRBV5-1, the J gene TRBJ2-7, with 12 positions matching TRBD1. J was trimmed by 2 bases and V by 0 bases; bases with no gene match: 3. This CDR3 has 16 amino acids. Germline lookup yields CDR1 SGHRS and CDR2 YFSETQ. The CDR3 DNA sequence: TGCGCCAGCAGCTTGGGCGGGACAGGGGGCGCCTACGAGCAGTACTTC. It codes for CASSLGGTGGAYEQYF.

This clonotype was seen at least ten times. DNA for the CDR3: TGTGCCAGCCTTGACAGCCACGCTACCGGGGAGCTGTTTTTT. Protein: CASLDSHATGELFF. This chain links TRBV28 with TRBJ2-2; maybe TRBD1 (5 bases). Between the trimmed V and J ends, which lost 8 bases and 5 bases, there was a span of 15 bases. Germline V lookup: CDR1 MDHEN, CDR2 SYDVKM. The CDR3 is made up of 14 amino acids.

The gene calls are TRBV9 and TRBJ1-1; perhaps TRBD1 as D (5 bases). Trimming removed 5 bases from V and 6 bases from J, with 14 bases in between. Germline CDR1 SGDLS, CDR2 YYNGEE. CDR3 length equals 13 residues. In DNA, the CDR3 is TGTGCCAGCAGGGCCTCGGGGACCCCTGAAGCTTTCTTT. It translates to CASRASGTPEAFF.

This clonotype was found a few times. The chain uses TRBV5-5 and TRBJ2-1, with 7 bases matching TRBD2. The V gene's germline CDR1 is SGHKS and CDR2 YYEKEE (reference sequence). J lost 6 bases, V lost 3 bases, and 12 bases had no gene match. This CDR3 comprises 16 residues. DNA for the CDR3: TGTGCCAGCAGCTCGCCTGGGGGGGGGAGAGCCAATGAGCAGTTCTTC. Protein product: CASSSPGGGRANEQFF.

V and J are TRBV11-2 and TRBJ1-5, with D possibly being TRBD1 (5 bases). The CDR3 spans 18 residues. V lost 1 base and J 2 bases, leaving 18 bases between the germline ends. CDR1 and CDR2 from the germline V gene are SGHAT and FQNNGV. The CDR3 is CASSLGGPGILRNQPQHF. The CDR3 nucleotides read TGTGCCAGCAGCTTAGGAGGGCCAGGGATCCTACGCAATCAGCCCCAGCATTTT.

In its sample, this clonotype was seen a few times. The V call is TRBV6-2 or TRBV6-3, the J call TRBJ1-1; possible D gene TRBD1, 5 bases. Germline V lookup: CDR1 MNHEY, CDR2 SVGEGT. There are 18 residues in the CDR3. V lost 0 bases and J lost 1, with 18 bases in between. CDR3 region: CASSYSGQGGFWNTEAFF. The CDR3 DNA reads as TGTGCCAGCAGTTACTCGGGGCAGGGTGGATTTTGGAACACTGAAGCTTTCTTT.

This clonotype was observed a handful of times. The gene calls are TRBV25-1 and TRBJ2-1; D not resolved. CDR3 length equals 12 residues. CDR1 MGHDK and CDR2 SYGVNS come from the germline V gene. The V end lost 4 bases, the J end lost 15 bases, and 16 bases lay between the germline ends. CDR3 in DNA: TGTGCCAGCAGTGGCGAGCACACCCCGGTGTTCTTC. Protein: CASSGEHTPVFF.

The chain links TRBV20-1 to TRBJ2-1, with TRBD2 matching 15 bases. Germline V gene lookup returns CDR1 DFQATT and CDR2 SNEGSKA (reference sequence). Trimming at V came to 0 bases and at J to 8 bases, leaving 8 bases not matched to a gene. This CDR3 contains 17 residues. The DNA for the CDR3 is TGCAGTGCTAGAGACCCTGGACTAGCGGGAGGGAAAGATGAGCAGTTCTTC. Translated: CSARDPGLAGGKDEQFF.

The V call is TRBV5-1, the J call TRBJ2-1; TRBD1 matches at 11 bases. This CDR3 has 15 amino acids. Germline V lookup: CDR1 SGHRS, CDR2 YFSETQ. With 3 bases clipped from V and 7 bases from J, the junction kept 6 bases outside the gene matches. The CDR3 loop reads CASSWGQGDGNEQFF. As DNA, the CDR3 is TGCGCCAGCAGCTGGGGACAGGGGGATGGAAATGAGCAGTTCTTC. The full variable domain, its missing parts supplied by reference TRBV5-1 and TRBJ2-1, is KAGVTQTPRYLIKTRGQQVTLSCSPISGHRSVSWYQQTPGQGLQFLFEYFSETQRNKGNFPGRFSGRQFSNSRSEMNVSTLELGDSALYLCASSWGQGDGNEQFFGPGTRLTVL.

This chain connects TRBV20-1 to TRBJ2-2; 7 nucleotides match TRBD2. CDR1 is DFQATT and CDR2 is SNEGSKA in the germline V gene (reference sequence). With V trimmed by 5 bases and J by 6 bases, 6 bases remained unmatched. The CDR3 runs to 13 residues. As DNA, the CDR3 is TGCAGTGCTTGGGGGGGATGGGCCGGGGAGCTGTTTTTT. Its translation is CSAWGGWAGELFF.

This clonotype was seen a handful of times. This sequence joins TRBV7-2 and TRBJ2-3, with TRBD2 matching 7 bases. The CDR3 sequence is 14 residues long. The ends lost 4 bases at V and 6 bases at J; junction bases unmatched: 7. Germline assignment: CDR1 SGHTA and CDR2 FQGNSA. CDR3 nucleotide sequence: TGTGCCAGCAGCTCCGGGACTATCGGGGATACGCAGTATTTT. It is translated as CASSSGTIGDTQYF.

The gene calls are TRBV30 and TRBJ1-1; TRBD1 is a possible D gene (6 bases). Trimming cost V 5 bases and J 0 bases, with 10 bases left between them. Germline V CDR1 and CDR2: GTSNPN, SVGIG (reference sequence). This CDR3 spans 13 amino acids. CDR3 nucleotides: TGTGCCTGGCTGGGACATCTGAACACTGAAGCTTTCTTT. Amino acids: CAWLGHLNTEAFF.

This chain connects TRBV12-3 or TRBV12-4 to TRBJ2-7, with 8 bases matching TRBD2. The CDR3 spans 16 residues. The V gene end was trimmed by 7 bases and the J gene end by 1 base; junction bases not matched to a gene: 12. In nucleotides, the CDR3 is TGTGCCAGCACACGCCGGTCCGGCGGGAGGTCCTACGAGCAGTACTTC. It specifies CASTRRSGGRSYEQYF.

This sequence joins TRBV5-5 and TRBJ1-5; D uncertain. Trimming shortened V by 0 bases and J by 4 bases, and 11 bases separated the two germline ends. The CDR3 length is 15 residues. The germline V gene has CDR1 SGHKS and CDR2 YYEKEE (reference sequence). The CDR3 region is CASSLAAAGNQPQHF. CDR3 nucleotide sequence: TGTGCCAGCAGCTTGGCCGCGGCAGGAAATCAGCCCCAGCATTTT. Full variable domain (missing parts from reference TRBV5-5 and TRBJ1-5): DAGVTQSPTHLIKTRGQQVTLRCSPISGHKSVSWYQQVLGQGPQFIFQYYEKEERGRGNFPDRFSARQFPNYSSELNVNALLLGDSALYLCASSLAAAGNQPQHFGDGTRLSIL.